The sequence of this TCR beta chain was determined in a study of CD8+ T cells in alopecia areata. cDNA reverse transcribed from extracted RNA served as the sequencing template. This table comes from immunoSEQ multiplex PCR, and its TCRdb copy is limited to in-frame clones, with some not included. The sample includes a few hundred thousand clones, under 70% of them seen just once. The CDR3 totals 18 residues. Trimming removed 4 bases from V and 0 bases from J, with 19 bases in between. Germline CDR1 is GTSNPN and CDR2 is SVGIG (reference sequence). Specified treatment: oral pan-JAK inhibitor, 5-10 mg twice daily. Alopecia areata patients gave lesional scalp punch biopsies and peripheral blood samples.

The origin of this receptor is a human donor with alopecia areata. The sequencing here drew on CD4+ T cells sorted from blood, taken around week 44, from a patient treated with tofacitinib. The gene calls are TRBV30 and TRBJ2-6; D may be TRBD1 (8 bases). Here the CDR3 reads CAWTRPTGGGSGANVLTF. The CDR3, as DNA: TGTGCCTGGACCCGGCCTACAGGGGGGGGCTCTGGGGCCAACGTCCTGACTTTC.